The entry below gives a single T cell receptor beta chain sequence along with its context. This sample was included in a study of T cells after yellow fever vaccination. A single record per CDR3 protein comes from TCRdb applying MiXCR to the 5' RACE reads. This sample yields some 400,000 distinct CDR3 sequences, of which around a sixth are seen a single time; about a sixth belongs to the top ten. Germline loops: CDR1 SQVTM, CDR2 ANQGSEA. Between the trimmed V and J ends, which lost 4 bases and 3 bases, there was a span of 13 bases. The CDR3 covers 14 residues. The V gene is TRBV29-1, the J gene TRBJ1-3; D is unclear. Source: PBMCs, taken before the yellow fever booster vaccination. This receptor was taken from a man between 18 and 35 years old who received the YFV17D yellow fever vaccine. The CDR3 DNA follows: TGCAGCGTTGTTTCTGGTTCTGGTGGAAACACCATATATTTT. This encodes CSVVSGSGGNTIYF.